Listed here is a single T cell receptor beta chain. The data originate from a study of blood T cell repertoires in COVID-19. For the study at large: Acute and convalescent COVID-19 samples came from the United States, Italy and Spain. PBMCs, B-cell-depleted T cells, or T cells provided the cDNA or gDNA that made up the material.

Germline CDR1 and CDR2: SGHTA and FQGNSA. V lost 5 bases to trimming and J lost 5 bases; unmatched junction nucleotides: 15. This CDR3 contains 18 residues. Original methodology: Scientists estimated how many nucleated cells there were by amplifying reference gene primers. Measured with immunoSEQ multiplex PCR; TCRdb has only the in-frame clones, and not every one. V and J calls and clone size follow that table, whereas D and trimming were derived from the DNA. Here the sample spans around 150,000 clones, about 86% being singletons. The chain is built from TRBV7-2 and TRBJ2-2, with 9 nucleotides matching TRBD2. The sequencing sample was made of peripheral blood. The receptor comes from a man aged 55 to 70 with acute or convalescent COVID-19. The CDR3 sequence: CASSQKALAGVWTGELFF. In DNA form, the CDR3 reads TGTGCCAGCAGCCAAAAGGCGTTAGCGGGAGTTTGGACCGGGGAGCTGTTTTTT.